Listed here are 30 T cell receptor beta chains from one sample, sequenced in a study of CD8 T cells in Susac syndrome. With random hexamers, reverse transcription was performed on about 0.45 to 1 ug of RNA. From the immunoSEQ multiplex PCR reads, TCRdb called clonotypes with MiXCR, one entry per CDR3 protein. Of approximately 53,000 distinct CDR3 sequences in the sample, about 92% were seen once. Sample: CD8+ T cells from PBMCs. Receptors originate from a human donor with multiple sclerosis.

The V call is TRBV7-9, the J call TRBJ1-4, with D tentatively TRBD1 (6 bases). With 7 bases removed from V and 3 bases from J, the gap between germline ends came to 15 bases. CDR1 and CDR2 (germline): SEHNR, FQNEAQ (reference sequence). The CDR3 has 15 amino acids. The CDR3 DNA follows: TGTGCCAGCACCTCAGGGGATGTGGCTAATGAAAAACTGTTTTTT. Translated, it gives CASTSGDVANEKLFF. The full variable domain, completed using reference TRBV7-9 and TRBJ1-4, is DTGVSQNPRHKITKRGQNVTFRCDPISEHNRLYWYRQTLGQGPEFLTYFQNEAQLEKSRLLSDRFSAERPKGSFSTLEIQRTEQGDSAMYLCASTSGDVANEKLFFGSGTQLSVL.

The rearrangement links TRBV3-1 to TRBJ2-7; D uncertain. Germline lookup yields CDR1 LGHDT and CDR2 YNNKEL (reference sequence). This CDR3 has 15 residues. The V gene lost 4 bases and the J gene lost 0 bases, with 13 bases spanning the gap. The CDR3 sequence: CASSPFRSSSYEQYF. CDR3 nucleotide sequence: TGTGCCAGCAGCCCCTTTCGGTCCAGCTCCTACGAGCAGTACTTC.

A few counts support this clonotype. The genes are TRBV10-2 and TRBJ1-2, with a weak D call TRBD1 (5 bases). This CDR3 comprises 13 residues. The germline V and J ends were trimmed by 8 bases and 2 bases, with 12 bases remaining between them. CDR1 is WSHSY and CDR2 is SAAADI in the germline V gene. CDR3 sequence: CASSLGRNYGYTF. The CDR3 bases are TGCGCCAGCTCCTTGGGACGGAACTATGGCTACACCTTC.

The gene calls are TRBV4-1 and TRBJ2-7, with D possibly matching TRBD1 (6 bases). V was trimmed by 4 bases and J by 2 bases, leaving 12 bases between them. The CDR3 runs 14 residues. From germline, CDR1 is MGHRA and CDR2 YSYEKL. CDR3 amino acids: CASSRPGTTYEQYF. The CDR3 DNA sequence: TGCGCCAGCAGCCGCCCCGGGACAACCTACGAGCAGTACTTC.

The rearrangement uses TRBV6-1 and TRBJ2-7; TRBD2 aligns across 12 bases. Germline V CDR1 and CDR2: MNHNS, SASEGT. The V and J ends lost 6 bases and 7 bases, in that order; junction bases with no gene match: 13. This CDR3 has 16 amino acids. The CDR3: CASRPRLAGDTVEQYF. The CDR3 bases are TGTGCCAGCAGACCCCGACTAGCGGGGGACACGGTGGAGCAGTACTTC.

The genes are TRBV9 and TRBJ2-7, with TRBD1 as a possible D gene (6 bases). CDR3 length: 14 residues. Germline assignment: CDR1 SGDLS and CDR2 YYNGEE. V lost 4 bases, J lost 4 bases, and 15 bases lay in between. The CDR3 nucleotides read TGTGCCAGCAGCAGAGGGGACATGATATACGAGCAGTACTTC. Translation: CASSRGDMIYEQYF.

The chain is built from TRBV20-1 and TRBJ2-5; a possible D gene is TRBD1 (7 bases). The V gene's germline CDR1 is DFQATT and CDR2 SNEGSKA (reference sequence). V lost 0 bases, J lost 1 base, and 12 bases lay in between. CDR3 length equals 15 residues. The DNA of the CDR3 is TGCAGTGCTAGAGATCTCAGGGGGGCCCAAGAGACCCAGTACTTC. Translated: CSARDLRGAQETQYF.

V is TRBV4-2 and J is TRBJ2-5; TRBD2 is a possible D gene (7 bases). Germline V gene lookup returns CDR1 LGHNA and CDR2 YNFKEQ. Trimming took 0 bases from V and 5 from J, leaving 16 bases between them. CDR3 size: 16 residues. CDR3 protein: CASSQEYGGPVETQYF. Written as DNA, the CDR3 is TGTGCCAGCAGCCAAGAATACGGGGGGCCGGTGGAGACCCAGTACTTC.

The rearrangement uses TRBV20-1 and TRBJ2-7; 8 nucleotides align to TRBD1. The V gene end was trimmed by 4 bases and the J gene end by 0 bases; junction bases not matched to a gene: 8. Germline CDR1 is DFQATT and CDR2 is SNEGSKA (reference sequence). This CDR3 region has 15 residues. In DNA form, the CDR3 reads TGCAGTGCTACTCGACAGGGGATACCCTCCTACGAGCAGTACTTC. Its translation: CSATRQGIPSYEQYF.

The chain uses TRBV20-1 and TRBJ1-1; D unclear. This CDR3 region has 14 residues. V lost 0 bases and J lost 1, with 9 bases in between. CDR1 and CDR2 from the germline V gene are DFQATT and SNEGSKA (reference sequence). The CDR3 protein is CSARDVKGNTEAFF. The CDR3 nucleotides read TGCAGTGCTAGAGATGTTAAAGGGAACACTGAAGCTTTCTTT.

The chain joins TRBV29-1 to TRBJ1-1, with 8 positions matching TRBD1. Germline CDR1 is SQVTM and CDR2 is ANQGSEA. V shed 6 bases, J shed 5 bases, and the junction held 5 bases outside the gene matches. This CDR3 is built from 12 residues. This CDR3 reads CSVTTGETEAFF. CDR3 nucleotides: TGCAGCGTAACGACAGGGGAAACTGAAGCTTTCTTT.

The chain joins TRBV11-2 to TRBJ1-2, with a possible D match to TRBD1 (5 bases). Trimming removed 2 bases at V and 3 bases at J, with 16 bases between. Germline CDR1 is SGHAT and CDR2 is FQNNGV. The CDR3 extends over 16 amino acids. CDR3 DNA sequence: TGTGCCAGCAGCTTAATCGCAACCCCGACAGACTATGGCTACACCTTC. Its translation is CASSLIATPTDYGYTF. Based on the CDR3 plus reference TRBV11-2 and TRBJ1-2, the full variable domain is EAGVAQSPRYKIIEKRQSVAFWCNPISGHATLYWYQQILGQGPKLLIQFQNNGVVDDSQLPKDRFSAERLKGVDSTLKIQPAKLEDSAVYLCASSLIATPTDYGYTFGSGTRLTVV.

The chain carries TRBV29-1 and TRBJ1-1; maybe TRBD1 (5 bases). Per the germline V gene, CDR1 is SQVTM and CDR2 is ANQGSEA. This CDR3 is built from 13 residues. The ends were cut back, 6 bases at V and 0 bases at J, with 11 bases in the middle. For the CDR3, the DNA is TGCAGCGTCTCCACAGGTATGAACACTGAAGCTTTCTTT. Its protein product is CSVSTGMNTEAFF. Complete variable domain (other parts from reference TRBV29-1 and TRBJ1-1): SAVISQKPSRDICQRGTSLTIQCQVDSQVTMMFWYRQQPGQSLTLIATANQGSEATYESGFVIDKFPISRPNLTFSTLTVSNMSPEDSSIYLCSVSTGMNTEAFFGQGTRLTVV.

The chain has TRBV9 and TRBJ2-7; TRBD2 agrees at 7 bases. The CDR3 is made up of 16 amino acids. Germline trimming cut 0 bases from V and 5 bases from J; bases unmatched to any gene: 11. CDR1 is SGDLS, CDR2 YYNGEE, per germline. The CDR3 is CASSVGSWGGTHEQYF. The CDR3 nucleotides are TGTGCCAGCAGCGTAGGGTCCTGGGGGGGGACTCACGAGCAGTACTTC.

In this sample, this clonotype turned up once. This chain uses TRBV9 with TRBJ2-5; D possibly corresponds to TRBD1 (5 bases). This CDR3 has 14 amino acids. Germline V gives CDR1 SGDLS, CDR2 YYNGEE. Deletions cut 1 base from V and 4 bases from J, with 11 bases between. The CDR3 nucleotides are TGTGCCAGCAGCGTACAGGGAACTCGAGAGACCCAGTACTTC. Translation gives CASSVQGTRETQYF.

The DNA for the CDR3 is TGTGCCAGCAGCGCCCCGACAGGGGGCGGAACCCGGTCCTACAATGAGCAGTTCTTC. Amino acid sequence: CASSAPTGGGTRSYNEQFF. The V and J genes are TRBV9 and TRBJ2-1, with TRBD1 matching over 10 bases. V dropped 3 bases and J dropped 1; count of bases not matched to a gene: 13. The CDR3 sequence is 19 residues long. Germline V gene data show CDR1 as SGDLS and CDR2 as YYNGEE. Based on the CDR3 plus reference TRBV9 and TRBJ2-1, the full variable domain is DSGVTQTPKHLITATGQRVTLRCSPRSGDLSVYWYQQSLDQGLQFLIQYYNGEERAKGNILERFSAQQFPDLHSELNLSSLELGDSALYFCASSAPTGGGTRSYNEQFFGPGTRLTVL.

The J gene is TRBJ2-5, the V gene TRBV29-1; D is undetermined. Trimming removed 7 bases at V and 1 base at J, with 13 bases between. CDR1 and CDR2 (germline): SQVTM, ANQGSEA. The CDR3 is made up of 13 amino acids. In nucleotides, the CDR3 is TGCAGCGCCGAGACGGGTAGCCAAGAGACCCAGTACTTC. This translates into CSAETGSQETQYF.

The chain has TRBV4-3 and TRBJ2-5, with D possibly called TRBD1 or TRBD2 (5 bases each). CDR1 and CDR2 from the germline V gene are LGHNA and YSLEER. The CDR3 spans 17 residues. V was trimmed by 0 bases and J by 4 bases, leaving 18 bases between them. CDR3 in DNA: TGCGCCAGCAGCCAAGACCCCAGGGAATCGAGGGGAGAGACCCAGTACTTC. The encoded protein is CASSQDPRESRGETQYF.

The chain employs TRBV6-6 and TRBJ1-1; 10 bases are a match to TRBD1. The trim removed 4 bases at V and 0 bases at J, leaving 5 bases unmatched. Per the germline V gene, CDR1 is MNHNY and CDR2 is SVGAGI (reference sequence). The CDR3 extends over 16 amino acids. This chain's CDR3 is CASSSPGQGLNTEAFF. CDR3 DNA: TGTGCCAGCAGTTCTCCGGGACAGGGGTTGAACACTGAAGCTTTCTTT.

The chain combines TRBV4-1 with TRBJ2-3; D is unresolved. V was trimmed by 3 bases and J by 6 bases, leaving 4 bases between them. The CDR3 extends over 11 amino acids. The germline V gene encodes CDR1 MGHRA and CDR2 YSYEKL. This CDR3 is CASSQKDTQYF. DNA for the CDR3: TGCGCCAGCAGCCAGAAGGATACGCAGTATTTT.

J is TRBJ2-1 and V is TRBV12-5; no definite D call. The CDR3 extends over 15 amino acids. The germline V gene has CDR1 LGHNT and CDR2 FRNRAP. V lost 5 bases to trimming and J lost 8 bases, with 19 bases between them. The chain's CDR3 is CASGRLLGHLDEQFF. The DNA for the CDR3 is TGTGCTAGTGGTCGCCTCCTCGGCCACCTAGATGAGCAGTTCTTC.

V gene TRBV4-1 combines with J gene TRBJ2-3; D might be TRBD1 (6 bases). The ends were cut back, 0 bases at V and 4 bases at J, with 11 bases in the middle. CDR3 length: 15 amino acids. From germline, CDR1 is MGHRA and CDR2 YSYEKL. The CDR3 loop is CASSQDQGLADTQYF. The DNA for the CDR3 is TGCGCCAGCAGCCAAGATCAGGGGCTGGCAGATACGCAGTATTTT.

This CDR3 reads CASSLLRDGNNNEQFF. The CDR3 DNA reads TGTGCCAGCAGTTTGTTGAGGGACGGAAACAACAATGAGCAGTTCTTC. The chain employs TRBV27 and TRBJ2-1; either TRBD1 or TRBD2 may supply D (5 bases each). The V end was cut by 3 bases, the J end by 5 bases, with 17 bases between. The CDR3 is 16 amino acids. In germline, CDR1 is MNHEY, CDR2 SMNVEV (reference sequence).

The V call is TRBV7-9, the J call TRBJ2-3; no clear D gene. Trimming removed 3 bases at V and 2 bases at J, with 21 bases between. This CDR3 has 18 residues. Per germline, CDR1 SEHNR and CDR2 FQNEAQ (reference sequence). This CDR3 reads CASSFPPGSYSYTDTQYF. The CDR3 nucleotides read TGTGCCAGCAGCTTCCCACCAGGCTCCTACTCCTACACAGATACGCAGTATTTT.

The chain uses TRBV4-1 and TRBJ1-2; a possible D gene is TRBD1 (5 bases). V was cut by 1 base and J by 2 bases, with 11 bases left in between. From germline, CDR1 is MGHRA and CDR2 YSYEKL. The CDR3 is 15 amino acids. The CDR3 coding sequence is TGCGCCAGCAGCCAAGTAGGGGTGGCCAACTATGGCTACACCTTC. Amino acid sequence: CASSQVGVANYGYTF.

This clonotype was counted a single time. The chain is built from TRBV4-1 and TRBJ1-1; TRBD1 matches at 7 bases. The CDR3 spans 16 residues. Germline-derived CDR1 and CDR2 are MGHRA and YSYEKL. V dropped 2 bases and J dropped 11; count of bases not matched to a gene: 17. CDR3 bases: TGCGCCAGCAGCCAACTTCCTGTGGGACAGTCGATAGCGGCTTTCTTT. Amino acids: CASSQLPVGQSIAAFF.

The chain employs TRBV5-1 and TRBJ1-1; 11 nucleotides match TRBD1. Losses at the gene ends were 3 bases for V and 8 bases for J; bases not matched to a gene: 24. This CDR3 comprises 20 residues. Germline V gives CDR1 SGHRS, CDR2 YFSETQ. The CDR3 sequence is CASSWHPGQGEWMEFNEAFF. The DNA for the CDR3 is TGCGCCAGCAGCTGGCATCCGGGACAGGGGGAATGGATGGAGTTTAACGAAGCTTTCTTT.

This chain joins TRBV13 and TRBJ2-5, with D tentatively TRBD1 (6 bases). The CDR3 is made up of 14 amino acids. The V and J ends lost 3 bases and 4 bases respectively, with 12 bases between them. The germline V gene has CDR1 PRHDT and CDR2 FYEKMQ (reference sequence). CDR3 nucleotides: TGTGCCAGCAGCTTGGACAGCGAAGGAGAGACCCAGTACTTC. This translates into CASSLDSEGETQYF. The full variable domain, its missing parts supplied by reference TRBV13 and TRBJ2-5, is AAGVIQSPRHLIKEKRETATLKCYPIPRHDTVYWYQQGPGQDPQFLISFYEKMQSDKGSIPDRFSAQQFSDYHSELNMSSLELGDSALYFCASSLDSEGETQYFGPGTRLLVL.

The chain links TRBV19 to TRBJ2-1, with D unresolved. Trimming took 3 bases from V and 6 from J, leaving 9 bases between them. The CDR3 has 13 residues. Germline CDR1 LNHDA, CDR2 SQIVND (reference sequence). CDR3 amino acids: CASSMGGFNEQFF. CDR3 nucleotide sequence: TGTGCCAGTAGTATGGGTGGTTTCAATGAGCAGTTCTTC.

The V and J genes are TRBV28 and TRBJ2-4, with 8 bases matching TRBD1. This CDR3 spans 14 amino acids. After removal of 3 bases from V and 4 bases from J, the junction contained 2 bases not matched to a gene. Germline V gives CDR1 MDHEN, CDR2 SYDVKM. CDR3: CASSFRQGKNIQYF. The DNA of the CDR3 is TGTGCCAGCAGTTTCCGACAGGGGAAAAACATTCAGTACTTC.